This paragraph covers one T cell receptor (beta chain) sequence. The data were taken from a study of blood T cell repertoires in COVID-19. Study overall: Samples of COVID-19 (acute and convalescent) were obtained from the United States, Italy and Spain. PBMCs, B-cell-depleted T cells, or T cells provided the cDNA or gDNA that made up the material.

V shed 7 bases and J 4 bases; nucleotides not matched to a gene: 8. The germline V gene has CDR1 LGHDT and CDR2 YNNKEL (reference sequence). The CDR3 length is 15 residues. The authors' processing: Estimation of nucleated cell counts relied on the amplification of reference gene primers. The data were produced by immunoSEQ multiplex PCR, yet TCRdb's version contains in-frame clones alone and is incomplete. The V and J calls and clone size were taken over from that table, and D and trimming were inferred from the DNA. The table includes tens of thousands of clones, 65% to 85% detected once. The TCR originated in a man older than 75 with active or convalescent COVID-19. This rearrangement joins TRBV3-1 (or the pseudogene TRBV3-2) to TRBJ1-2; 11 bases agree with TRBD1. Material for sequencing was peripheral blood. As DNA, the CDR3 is TGTGCCAGCACCCTGGGACAGGGGGGCGGCTATGGCTACACCTTC. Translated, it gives CASTLGQGGGYGYTF.